The rows below give T cell receptor beta chains drawn from one sample of a study of CD8+ T cells in alopecia areata. Some clones are missing from TCRdb's copy, which holds only in-frame ones; the method was immunoSEQ multiplex PCR. The sample includes approximately 120,000 clones, roughly 55% of them seen just once. This material consisted of CD4+ T cells sorted from blood, taken at week 4, from a patient treated with tofacitinib. The source of these receptors is a human donor with alopecia areata. The CDR3 runs from the conserved cysteine through the conserved F or W. D genes are given only for firm matches. Clone sizes are given selectively: once, few, many, or a class where the clone is expanded.

size: few; J: TRBJ2-5; V: TRBV29-1; D: TRBD2; CDR3: CSVDGGLAGDQETQYF; DNA: TGCAGCGTTGACGGGGGACTAGCGGGGGACCAAGAGACCCAGTACTTC
size: many; J: TRBJ1-4; V: TRBV30; D: .; CDR3: CAWKRKEKLFF; DNA: TGTGCCTGGAAACGGAAAGAAAAACTGTTTTTT
size: .; J: TRBJ1-5; V: TRBV18; D: .; CDR3: CASSLAGGNQPQHF; DNA: TGTGCCAGCTCCCTGGCCGGGGGCAATCAGCCCCAGCATTTT
size: .; J: TRBJ2-1; V: TRBV11-2; D: TRBD2; CDR3: CASSPRLAGVYNEQFF; DNA: TGTGCCAGCAGCCCACGACTAGCGGGGGTATACAATGAGCAGTTCTTC
size: .; J: TRBJ2-1; V: TRBV29-1; D: TRBD2; CDR3: CSAAWDGLAGAYNEQFF; DNA: TGCAGCGCCGCCTGGGACGGACTAGCGGGGGCCTACAATGAGCAGTTCTTC
size: .; J: TRBJ1-1; V: TRBV5-1; D: .; CDR3: CASSLISGGEAFF; DNA: TGCGCCAGCAGCTTGATCTCGGGCGGTGAAGCTTTCTTT
size: .; J: TRBJ2-7; V: TRBV30; D: TRBD1; CDR3: CAWSAGGPYEQYF; DNA: TGTGCCTGGAGTGCAGGGGGCCCTTACGAGCAGTACTTC
size: .; J: TRBJ2-7; V: TRBV30; D: .; CDR3: CAWSVLGSLSYEQYF; DNA: TGTGCCTGGAGTGTGTTAGGGTCCCTCTCCTACGAGCAGTACTTC
size: .; J: TRBJ2-2; V: TRBV28; D: .; CDR3: CASIRGRTWSGELFF; DNA: TGTGCCAGCATTCGAGGGAGGACGTGGTCCGGGGAGCTGTTTTTT
size: .; J: TRBJ1-5; V: TRBV21-1; D: .; CDR3: CASSSHRRRGNQPQHF; DNA: TGTGCCAGCAGCAGTCACAGGCGCCGTGGCAATCAGCCCCAGCATTTT
size: .; J: TRBJ1-2; V: TRBV5-1; D: .; CDR3: CASSPSPGNYGYTF; DNA: TGCGCCAGCAGCCCGAGCCCGGGAAACTATGGCTACACCTTC
size: few; J: TRBJ1-1; V: TRBV11-2; D: .; CDR3: CASSSNGRGDGLEAFF; DNA: TGTGCCAGCAGCTCCAACGGTCGAGGCGACGGCCTTGAAGCTTTCTTT
size: few; J: TRBJ1-2; V: TRBV29-1; D: .; CDR3: CSVRGRDYGYTF; DNA: TGCAGCGTCAGGGGCCGGGATTATGGCTACACCTTC
size: .; J: TRBJ2-5; V: TRBV7-9; D: TRBD1; CDR3: CASSNWDREVETQYF; DNA: TGTGCCAGCAGCAACTGGGACAGGGAAGTTGAGACCCAGTACTTC
size: .; J: TRBJ2-5; V: TRBV2; D: .; CDR3: CASSAGNQETQYF; DNA: TGTGCCAGCAGTGCGGGAAACCAAGAGACCCAGTACTTC
size: .; J: TRBJ1-4; V: TRBV5-1; D: TRBD1; CDR3: CASSPGQQNEKLFF; DNA: TGCGCCAGCAGCCCGGGACAGCAGAATGAAAAACTGTTTTTT
size: .; J: TRBJ2-7; V: TRBV28; D: TRBD2; CDR3: CASSHRVAGVAEQYF; DNA: TGTGCCAGCAGTCACCGGGTAGCGGGAGTAGCCGAGCAGTACTTC
size: .; J: TRBJ2-1; V: TRBV6-6; D: .; CDR3: CASSIGPINEQFF; DNA: TGTGCCAGCAGTATCGGACCGATCAATGAGCAGTTCTTC
size: .; J: TRBJ2-3; V: TRBV29-1; D: TRBD2; CDR3: CSVSSGSTTDTQYF; DNA: TGCAGCGTCAGTAGCGGGAGTACGACAGATACGCAGTATTTT
size: .; J: TRBJ2-2; V: TRBV5-6; D: TRBD2; CDR3: CASSLRPGGRNTGELFF; DNA: TGTGCCAGCAGCTTGCGCCCGGGCGGGAGGAACACCGGGGAGCTGTTTTTT
size: .; J: TRBJ2-5; V: TRBV2; D: TRBD2; CDR3: CASSATGTSGGAMYF; DNA: TGTGCCAGCAGCGCAACCGGGACTAGCGGGGGGGCGATGTACTTC
size: .; J: TRBJ1-1; V: TRBV7-9; D: .; CDR3: CASSLGTANTEAFF; DNA: TGTGCCAGCAGCTTAGGGACGGCGAACACTGAAGCTTTCTTT
size: few; J: TRBJ2-1; V: TRBV27; D: TRBD2; CDR3: CASSVLAGMGQFF; DNA: TGTGCCAGCAGTGTACTAGCGGGAATGGGGCAGTTCTTC
size: .; J: TRBJ2-5; V: TRBV27; D: .; CDR3: CASSPRTPETQYF; DNA: TGTGCCAGCAGTCCACGCACCCCAGAGACCCAGTACTTC
size: .; J: TRBJ2-7; V: TRBV7-8; D: .; CDR3: CASSLSVSSYEQYF; DNA: TGTGCCAGCAGCTTATCCGTCTCCTCCTACGAGCAGTACTTC
size: few; J: TRBJ2-1; V: TRBV30; D: TRBD2; CDR3: CAWSRLAAYNEQFF; DNA: TGTGCCTGGAGTCGTCTAGCGGCGTACAATGAGCAGTTCTTC
size: .; J: TRBJ2-5; V: TRBV5-4; D: .; CDR3: CASSPGQVYQETQYF; DNA: TGTGCCAGCAGCCCCGGGCAAGTCTACCAAGAGACCCAGTACTTC
size: few; J: TRBJ2-6; V: TRBV2; D: .; CDR3: CASSESRVVLTF; DNA: TGTGCCAGCAGTGAATCGAGGGTGGTCCTGACTTTC
size: once; J: TRBJ2-7; V: TRBV7-2; D: TRBD2; CDR3: CASSPRTSGGASEQYF; DNA: TGTGCCAGCAGCCCCCGGACTAGCGGGGGGGCTAGCGAGCAGTACTTC
size: .; J: TRBJ1-5; V: TRBV18; D: .; CDR3: CASSPSRVGQPQHF; DNA: TGTGCCAGCTCACCATCGAGGGTGGGTCAGCCCCAGCATTTT
size: .; J: TRBJ1-4; V: TRBV7-6; D: .; CDR3: CASSLLGGTTLPFELFF; DNA: TGTGCCAGCAGCTTGTTGGGAGGCACAACTCTCCCTTTTGAACTGTTTTTT
size: .; J: TRBJ2-6; V: TRBV4-2; D: .; CDR3: CASSIDRANVLTF; DNA: TGTGCCAGCAGCATCGACAGGGCCAACGTCCTGACTTTC
size: .; J: TRBJ2-3; V: TRBV19; D: .; CDR3: CASSISTDTQYF; DNA: TGTGCCAGTAGTATATCCACAGATACGCAGTATTTT
size: .; J: TRBJ2-5; V: TRBV5-1; D: .; CDR3: CASSLPGETQYF; DNA: TGCGCCAGCAGCCTCCCGGGAGAGACCCAGTACTTC
size: .; J: TRBJ1-4; V: TRBV6-1; D: TRBD1; CDR3: CASNQWTGEKEKLFF; DNA: TGTGCCAGCAACCAGTGGACAGGGGAGAAAGAAAAACTGTTTTTT
size: .; J: TRBJ2-3; V: TRBV18; D: .; CDR3: CASSPWARSTDTQYF; DNA: TGTGCCAGCTCACCATGGGCCAGGAGCACAGATACGCAGTATTTT
size: .; J: TRBJ1-2; V: TRBV29-1; D: .; CDR3: CSVRTGPVEYGYTF; DNA: TGCAGCGTGCGCACAGGGCCGGTTGAGTATGGCTACACCTTC
size: .; J: TRBJ1-1; V: TRBV4-3; D: .; CDR3: CASSQEGARTEAFF; DNA: TGCGCCAGCAGCCAAGAGGGGGCGAGGACTGAAGCTTTCTTT
size: .; J: TRBJ2-7; V: TRBV11-2; D: .; CDR3: CASSLAGRREQYF; DNA: TGTGCCAGCAGCTTAGCTGGGAGAAGGGAGCAGTACTTC
size: .; J: TRBJ2-5; V: TRBV5-6; D: TRBD2; CDR3: CASSSVAGGVMETQYF; DNA: TGTGCCAGCAGCTCTGTAGCGGGAGGGGTAATGGAGACCCAGTACTTC
size: few; J: TRBJ2-3; V: TRBV4-1; D: TRBD2; CDR3: CASSQGASAGVSTDTQYF; DNA: TGCGCCAGCAGCCAAGGGGCATCAGCGGGGGTTAGCACAGATACGCAGTATTTT
size: .; J: TRBJ1-2; V: TRBV4-1; D: .; CDR3: CASSQDSGYGYTF; DNA: TGCGCCAGCAGCCAAGATTCCGGTTATGGCTACACCTTC
size: .; J: TRBJ2-6; V: TRBV30; D: .; CDR3: CAWSGSSSGANVLTF; DNA: TGTGCCTGGAGTGGCAGTAGCTCTGGGGCCAACGTCCTGACTTTC
size: once; J: TRBJ1-5; V: TRBV4-1; D: TRBD1; CDR3: CASSQGQGGSNQPQHF; DNA: TGCGCCAGCAGCCAAGGACAGGGGGGGAGCAATCAGCCCCAGCATTTT
size: .; J: TRBJ2-1; V: TRBV5-5; D: .; CDR3: CASSLTSYQNEQFF; DNA: TGTGCCAGCAGCTTAACTAGCTACCAGAATGAGCAGTTCTTC
size: .; J: TRBJ2-7; V: TRBV5-1; D: TRBD2; CDR3: CASSPGTSGFSYEQYF; DNA: TGCGCCAGCAGCCCGGGGACTAGCGGGTTCTCCTACGAGCAGTACTTC
size: .; J: TRBJ2-3; V: TRBV30; D: .; CDR3: CAWSQGTLADTQYF; DNA: TGTGCCTGGAGTCAGGGGACTCTAGCAGATACGCAGTATTTT
size: .; J: TRBJ1-1; V: TRBV6-6; D: TRBD1; CDR3: CASSDREGAFF; DNA: TGTGCCAGCAGTGACAGGGAAGGAGCTTTCTTT
size: few; J: TRBJ1-6; V: TRBV5-1; D: .; CDR3: CASSALAILNSPLHF; DNA: TGCGCCAGCAGCGCGTTAGCTATACTGAATTCACCCCTCCACTTT
size: .; J: TRBJ2-4; V: TRBV5-1; D: .; CDR3: CASSLEWGAKNIQYF; DNA: TGCGCCAGCAGCTTGGAATGGGGAGCCAAAAACATTCAGTACTTC
size: .; J: TRBJ2-6; V: TRBV10-3; D: .; CDR3: CAISETSGANVLTF; DNA: TGTGCCATCAGTGAAACGTCTGGGGCCAACGTCCTGACTTTC
size: .; J: TRBJ2-6; V: TRBV25-1; D: .; CDR3: CASSADWQTGRTRNVLTF; DNA: TGTGCCAGCAGTGCTGATTGGCAGACGGGAAGAACACGCAACGTCCTGACTTTC
size: few; J: TRBJ2-1; V: TRBV7-2; D: .; CDR3: CASSLRGQNNEQFF; DNA: TGTGCCAGCAGCTTAAGAGGACAGAACAATGAGCAGTTCTTC